Sequencing of this TCR beta chain was carried out in a study of PD-1 and CTLA-4 blockade in melanoma (dated by TCRdb to the early 2020s). As for the study more broadly: In patients with melanoma, the study measured the effects of PD-1 blockade versus CTLA-4 blockade on the melanoma-reactive CD8 T cell response.

Library preparation used the immunoSEQ multiplex PCR assay. TCRdb retrieved this table from immuneACCESS and kept in-frame rearrangements only. Not all clones are present; in checked studies, unresolved V genes account for under half, and no reason is known for the remainder. This sample lists around 31,000 clones; approximately 90% were detected once. The ten largest clones add up to about 8% of the sample. Details on this clone: Its specific antigen is unknown. No much larger clone is present one base from it, and per-base qualities are unavailable.

Trimming accounts for 4 bases at V and 4 bases at J, while the number of junction bases matched to no gene is 6. The germline V gene (reference sequence) sets CDR1 to GTSNPN and CDR2 to SVGIG. There are 14 amino acids in the CDR3, from cysteine to phenylalanine inclusive. Just CDR3 DNA is preserved here, 42 bases in frame from base 1. The source of this sequence is a human donor with melanoma. This chain joins TRBV30 to TRBJ1-5; TRBD1 fits 8 bases in the junction. The sample consisted of CD8+ T cells from peripheral blood, taken from a patient given anti-PD-1 treatment. The DNA is as follows: TGTGCCTGGAATGCCGGACAGGGAAATCAGCCCCAGCATTTT. This gives the protein CAWNAGQGNQPQHF.